This T cell receptor (beta chain) is from a study of T-cell memory formation after mild COVID-19. TCRdb used MiXCR to reprocess the 5' RACE reads, holding one entry per CDR3 protein. Among around 500,000 distinct CDR3 sequences listed, 15% to 20% were seen once. General observations from the study: Shrinking CD4+ clones were chiefly CM and EM; CD8+ ones were chiefly EMRA.

V dropped 3 bases and J dropped 0; count of bases not matched to a gene: 4. The CDR3 covers 16 residues. CDR1 and CDR2 (germline): KGHSH, LQKENI. About this clonotype: Its cognate antigen is unknown.

V and J are TRBV18 and TRBJ1-1, with 10 nucleotides matching TRBD1. The sequencing sample was made of PBMCs or a T cell subset sorted from them (not recorded which). This receptor was taken from an adult woman who had mild COVID-19 (a few samples of this study predate the infection). Cell type and time point are not known. The CDR3 DNA follows: TGTGCCAGCTCACCTACGGACAGGGGGATGAACACTGAAGCTTTCTTT. Translated: CASSPTDRGMNTEAFF.